This T cell receptor (beta chain) came from a study of T cell responses to AZD1222 COVID-19 vaccine (dated by TCRdb to the early 2020s). At the level of the whole study: Because spike-specific TCR depth and breadth did not differ between the two schedules, AZD1222 recipients who got a second dose at roughly 4 weeks were pooled with those who got a second dose at roughly 12 weeks. Trial participants were enrolled by age into 18-55, 56-69 and 70-plus year subgroups, with 148, 28 and 57 TCR-sequenced participants respectively. TCR sequencing covered roughly 230 trial participants: 200 to 220 given two doses of AZD1222 and approximately 25 given two doses of MenACWY control vaccine.

The CDR3 regions of human TCRbeta chains were subjected to immunosequencing. As for the original processing: TCRs in the repertoires were matched against a reference library of SARS-CoV-2-specific TCRs that had been generated with the MIRA antigen-specificity platform. Breadth meant the fraction of unique TCRs that were SARS-CoV-2-associated, whereas depth meant the fraction of total T cells that were SARS-CoV-2-associated. Using the MIRA data, every spike-specific TCR was mapped to the spike region that the TCR reacted to and assigned to either a CD4 or a CD8 class. Log10-transformed breadth and depth values were compared by one-way ANOVA with Sidak's multiple comparisons tests. Entries here come from immuneACCESS through TCRdb and include only in-frame sequences with V and J called. Some clones fail to appear in such tables; in the studies checked, an unresolved V gene covers under half of the shortfall, and the cause of the remainder is unknown. Clone size and the V and J calls come from that table; the DNA yielded D and trimming. The sample table holds 200,000 or so clones, of which about 94% were seen once. Jointly, the top ten make up about 9% of the sample.

Spanning cysteine to phenylalanine, the CDR3 consists of 17 amino acids. Only the CDR3 DNA stays, 51 bases, in frame from base 1. CDR1 and CDR2, looked up from the germline V gene, are MGHRA and YSYEKL. The junction carries 19 bases between V and J, which are trimmed by 7 bases and 0 bases respectively. The paper's findings and limits, for the study overall: Conclusions about previously exposed vaccinees are limited, since just five or six AZD1222 recipients were seropositive for SARS-CoV-2 at baseline. Because no day 14 peak-response samples were available, the repertoires could be characterized only after the peak T cell response. In the small 56-69-year group, the increase in depth fell short of significance, most likely because of low power. Epitopes outside the regions mutated in the B.1.351 and B.1.1.7 variants were reportedly recognized by nearly half of the unique spike-specific TCRs. Participants were mostly white British, with more females than males. The authors suggested clonal diversity may have been underestimated. A significant rise in spike-specific TCR breadth and depth was observed after two AZD1222 doses relative to day 0 and relative to MenACWY recipients. Vaccine-associated CD4 TCRs spanned the whole spike protein, with dominant responses in regions 160-218 and 743-854.

In the case of this clone: The specificity of this receptor is unknown. There are no base qualities to consult, and no much larger clone falls within one base.

According to the study, the label for this sample's time point signals: baseline before first vaccination. Vaccinee samples were obtained from the UK trials COV001 and COV002, which included a single-blind randomized controlled phase 2/3 trial of AZD1222 (ChAdOx1 nCoV-19) in healthy adults. For TCRbeta chain sequencing, PBMC samples from trial participants were taken at day 0 and at day 28 after the second dose. The chain couples TRBV4-1 to TRBJ1-3, with TRBD1 as a weak D call on 6 bases. The sequence was obtained from an adult in good health. The sequencing used peripheral blood, collected on day 0 of AZD1222 vaccination. The nucleotide sequence reads TGCGCCAGCAACAACAATCCAGGGGCATTCTCTGGAAACACCATATATTTT. Protein translation: CASNNNPGAFSGNTIYF.